What follows is one TCR beta chain and its context. The data are from a study of blood T cell repertoires in COVID-19. Libraries were prepared by immunoSEQ multiplex PCR; TCRdb keeps only in-frame clonotypes and omits some of them. The table shows 120,000 to 150,000 clones, with 84% occurring only once. Germline V gene sequence: CDR1 MGHRA, CDR2 YSYEKL. J lost 0 bases, V lost 0 bases, and 5 bases had no gene match. This CDR3 has 16 amino acids. This clonotype originated in a human donor in a cohort sampled during active COVID-19. The V call is TRBV4-1, the J call TRBJ2-7, with TRBD2 matching 7 bases. Sequenced sample: peripheral blood. This CDR3 reads CASSQEGGSTSYEQYF. CDR3 sequence (DNA): TGCGCCAGCAGCCAAGAGGGGGGGTCGACCTCCTACGAGCAGTACTTC.